Following are 7 T cell receptor beta chains from one sample sequenced in a study of T cell changes during pregnancy in multiple sclerosis. Data came from immunoSEQ multiplex PCR; TCRdb stores just in-frame clones and leaves some out. The top ten hold around 4.7% of the sample, which has about 43,000 clones, 90% seen once. Specimen: peripheral blood, collected in the second trimester of pregnancy. These receptors all come from a female donor in good health, enrolled as a control in a pregnancy study.

The chain joins TRBV30 to TRBJ1-5; 9 bases are shared with TRBD1. The length of the CDR3 is 18 residues. CDR1 GTSNPN and CDR2 SVGIG come from the germline V gene (reference sequence). The trim removed 5 bases at V and 0 bases at J, leaving 14 bases unmatched. The CDR3 is CAWPRGTGLHLSNQPQHF. DNA for the CDR3: TGTGCCTGGCCAAGGGGGACAGGGCTTCACCTTAGCAATCAGCCCCAGCATTTT.

This chain uses TRBV13 with TRBJ2-5; 11 bases are shared with TRBD2. CDR1 PRHDT and CDR2 FYEKMQ come from the germline V gene (reference sequence). J gave up 5 bases and V 5 bases, and 7 bases lay outside the gene matches. The CDR3 sequence is 15 residues long. CDR3 nucleotide sequence: TGTGCCAGCAGCGTTAGCGGGGGGGCAGGGGAGACCCAGTACTTC. This gives the protein CASSVSGGAGETQYF.

The CDR3 is CASSPDNRGHEQYF. DNA of the CDR3: TGCGCCAGCAGCCCAGACAACAGGGGCCACGAGCAGTACTTC. The V call is TRBV5-1, the J call TRBJ2-7; 7 bases line up with TRBD1. After removal of 4 bases from V and 5 bases from J, the junction contained 9 bases not matched to a gene. Germline values: CDR1 SGHRS, CDR2 YFSETQ. The CDR3 spans 14 residues.

The J gene is TRBJ1-5, the V gene TRBV6-5; D is perhaps TRBD1 (5 bases). Germline CDR1 and CDR2: MNHEY and SVGAGI. With 5 bases removed from V and 0 bases from J, the gap between germline ends came to 8 bases. The CDR3 runs to 14 residues. As DNA, the CDR3 is TGTGCCAGCAGTGGTGACAGTAGCAATCAGCCCCAGCATTTT. Translating gives CASSGDSSNQPQHF.

The chain employs TRBV7-2 and TRBJ2-5, with TRBD1 as a possible D gene (6 bases). Germline CDR1 reads SGHTA; CDR2 reads FQGNSA. There are 16 residues in the CDR3. V dropped 5 bases and J dropped 7 bases, with 23 bases sitting between them. CDR3 protein: CASSPPGELVSGTQYF. The CDR3, as DNA: TGTGCCAGCAGCCCCCCAGGGGAACTCGTTAGTGGGACCCAGTACTTC.

The J gene is TRBJ2-3, the V gene TRBV6-4, with a weak D call TRBD2 (6 bases). Trimming pared 2 bases from V and 2 bases from J, leaving 14 bases between. Germline V CDR1 and CDR2: MRHNA, SNTAGT. CDR3 length: 16 residues. The CDR3 nucleotides read TGTGCCAGCAGTGACACACCGGGACTTGCCACAGATACGCAGTATTTT. This encodes CASSDTPGLATDTQYF.

The CDR3 sequence is CAWSPGQGLYEQYF. The CDR3 DNA sequence: TGTGCCTGGAGTCCGGGACAGGGGCTATACGAGCAGTACTTC. The chain combines TRBV30 with TRBJ2-7; 10 bases are a match to TRBD1. Trimming removed 2 bases from V and 4 bases from J; junction bases left unmatched: 5. Looked up from germline, CDR1 is GTSNPN and CDR2 is SVGIG (reference sequence). This CDR3 spans 14 amino acids.